This T cell receptor beta chain was recovered during a study of blood T cell repertoires in COVID-19 (dated by TCRdb to about 2020). Regarding the complete study: Collaborator samples came from the United States, Italy and Spain and covered acute and convalescent phases of COVID-19. Where available, HLA class I and class II types were obtained from metadata supplied by the sample provider rather than from assay-based typing. A de-identified subject ID, COVID-19 status, age in years and sex were almost always included in the sample metadata. Deeply sampled blood TCRbeta repertoires from subjects exposed to, actively infected with, or recovered from COVID-19 were included in the dataset. The material from the prospective study consisted of cDNA or gDNA derived from T cells, B-cell-depleted T cells, or PBMCs. Samples came from the ongoing ImmuneRACE study (first 160 participants) plus 1,254 subjects from 6 global collaborators. The repertoires were released in a freely available public database intended as a resource for research on the immune response to SARS-CoV-2.

TCRbeta CDR3 regions were amplified from genomic DNA by means of the immunoSEQ Assay, a bias-controlled multiplex PCR. On the study's bioinformatics: The number of nucleated cells in each sample was estimated from the amplification of reference gene primers within the assay. To quantify the absolute abundance of each unique TCRbeta CDR3 rearrangement, sequence reads were collapsed and filtered. For each sample, productive Simpson clonality was calculated as the square root of Simpson's diversity index over productive rearrangements. TCRdb took this table from immuneACCESS and kept in-frame rearrangements with V and J called. Such tables lack part of the clones; where checked against another copy, unresolved V genes explain under half of the gap, and the rest is unexplained. The DNA was the basis for D and trimming; V, J and clone size are from that table. The sample records some 42,000 clones, roughly 88% of which are singletons. Of the sample, around 2.3% falls within the top ten clones.

General study outcomes and caveats: Clinical and demographic metadata were provided uncurated, with the amount varying by source and participant.

Collaborating institutions collected whole blood in K2EDTA tubes following their own protocols. For TCRbeta analysis, collaborators shipped samples as frozen whole blood, isolated PBMCs, or DNA extracted from either of those sample types. Turning to this clone: The clone's antigen remains unknown. Qualities for individual bases were not recorded, and no much larger clone is one base off.

CDR1 and CDR2, looked up from the germline V gene (reference sequence), are SGHNT and YYREEE. Trimming at the junction amounts to 3 bases on V and 3 bases on J, and the germline ends lie 12 bases apart. Its CDR3 holds 15 amino acids, cysteine through phenylalanine. The sequence is cut down to CDR3 DNA, 45 bases in frame from base 1. Source material: peripheral blood. Rearrangement joined TRBV5-4 to TRBJ1-4; possibly the D gene is TRBD1, per 6 matching bases. This sequence originates from a human donor in a cohort sampled during active COVID-19. The CDR3 reads as follows: CASSSSGGPNEKLFF. The DNA sequence is as follows: TGTGCCAGCAGCTCCTCGGGGGGGCCTAATGAAAAACTGTTTTTT.